Listed below are T cell receptor beta chains from one sample, sequenced in a study of cytomegalovirus exposure and HLA in healthy donors. Libraries were prepared by immunoSEQ multiplex PCR; TCRdb keeps only in-frame clonotypes and omits some of them. Of around 170,000 clones listed, about 85% are singletons. Sequenced input: PBMCs. These receptors were collected from a man aged 45-60 years in good health and CMV-seronegative. Both conserved end residues are part of each CDR3.

CDR3 protein	V gene	J gene
CASSQDRGGGYTF	TRBV4-2	TRBJ1-2
CACYGNTIYF	TRBV19	TRBJ1-3
CASSAYREGSPGYTF	TRBV11-3	TRBJ1-2
CASSLGLGGTQVF	TRBV19	TRBJ2-1
CASRGVVTEAFF	TRBV6-5	TRBJ1-1
CASSLQGGNAEAFF	TRBV9	TRBJ1-1
CASSLGASPLHF	TRBV7-2	TRBJ1-6
CASSEASIVSYEQYF	TRBV6-1	NA
CASSSGTGGREQYF	TRBV27	TRBJ2-7
CASNSGGIDGELFF	TRBV5-5	TRBJ2-2
CASSLGLSYEQYF	TRBV4-1	TRBJ2-7
CASAGTGHYNSPLHF	TRBV10-2	TRBJ1-6
CASSLGQVSGANVLTF	TRBV5-6	TRBJ2-6
CASSPDRVGSNTEAFF	TRBV5-6	TRBJ1-1
CASSVWTDSYEQYF	TRBV19	TRBJ2-7
CASSLGTLLKPNYGYTF	TRBV7-2	TRBJ1-2
CASSLNTRGLSGANVLTF	TRBV18	TRBJ2-6
CASSVGNWAEAFF	TRBV25-1	TRBJ1-1
CASSLETGNQPQHF	TRBV11-2	TRBJ1-5
CASSLNRGHGQPQHF	TRBV27	TRBJ1-5
CASSYSAPGTEAFF	TRBV6-5	TRBJ1-1
CAPLGGPQNYGYTF	TRBV21-1	TRBJ1-2
CASSFRRGTETQYF	TRBV7-2	TRBJ2-5
CASSSDSVYPLSSYNEQFF	TRBV7-9	TRBJ2-1